This T cell receptor (beta chain) is from a study of prognosis after radiotherapy for stage I lung cancer. Overall study context: Every lung cancer patient of the non-small cell type was deemed medically inoperable. In total, fewer than 15 men and over five women took part as patients, aged 53 to 84 with a median of around 70 years. Subsequent to radiotherapy, distant metastatic disease emerged in a few patients (median roughly seven months), whereas about 16 exhibited no significant progression.

Multiplex PCR in two rounds served to amplify TCR beta CDR3 from genomic DNA. TRBV and TRBJ genes each had their own specific primers in first-round PCR. TCRdb re-called the multiplex PCR reads through MiXCR, storing one row per CDR3 protein. The sample has 11,000 to 15,000 distinct CDR3 sequences, 35% to 40% seen once. This clonotype has ten or more counts. Germline V gene data show CDR1 as LGHDT and CDR2 as YNNKEL (reference sequence). The CDR3 totals 15 residues. V lost 1 base, J lost 5 bases, and 11 bases lay in between. This sequence originates from a donor over 45 with non-small cell lung cancer. V is TRBV3-1 and J is TRBJ2-2; D remains unclear. This specimen consisted of PBMCs, obtained before or after stereotactic body radiation therapy (not recorded which). The CDR3 region has the DNA TGTGCCAGCAGCCAAGGCCTAGGATCTACCGGGGAGCTGTTTTTT. Protein sequence: CASSQGLGSTGELFF. The full variable domain, its missing parts supplied by reference TRBV3-1 and TRBJ2-2, is DTAVSQTPKYLVTQMGNDKSIKCEQNLGHDTMYWYKQDSKKFLKIMFSYNNKELIINETVPNRFSPKSPDKAHLNLHINSLELGDSAVYFCASSQGLGSTGELFFGEGSRLTVL.